One sample yielded the 26 T cell receptor beta chains listed below, sequenced in a study of blood T cell repertoires in COVID-19. Only in-frame clones appear in the TCRdb table, and some are missing; sequencing was by immunoSEQ multiplex PCR. The repertoire has 200,000 or so clones, about 80% of them found once; the top ten carry 1.8%. The sequenced sample was PBMCs or T cells enriched from blood (not recorded which). The receptors here all came from a man in his sixties who had recovered from COVID-19.

This clone appeared a single time. The V and J genes are TRBV19 and TRBJ1-5; tentative D call: TRBD1 (5 bases). Per germline, CDR1 LNHDA and CDR2 SQIVND (reference sequence). Deletions cut 2 bases from V and 7 bases from J, with 12 bases between. This CDR3 spans 14 amino acids. The CDR3 region is CASSIRGNLQPQHF. The CDR3 coding sequence is TGTGCCAGTAGTATAAGGGGAAATTTGCAGCCCCAGCATTTT. The whole variable domain, filled in from reference TRBV19 and TRBJ1-5, reads DGGITQSPKYLFRKEGQNVTLSCEQNLNHDAMYWYRQDPGQGLRLIYYSQIVNDFQKGDIAEGYSVSREKKESFPLTVTSAQKNPTAFYLCASSIRGNLQPQHFGDGTRLSIL.

This chain uses TRBV2 with TRBJ2-5; the match to TRBD1 covers 8 bases. The V gene's germline CDR1 is SNHLY and CDR2 FYNNEI. The CDR3 is 15 amino acids. J was trimmed by 2 bases and V by 5 bases; bases with no gene match: 7. In nucleotides, the CDR3 is TGTGCCAGCAGTCGGACAGGGCGGTCGCAAGAGACCCAGTACTTC. It codes for CASSRTGRSQETQYF.

This clone turned up a few times. The chain couples TRBV2 to TRBJ2-1, with 8 bases identical to TRBD1. After removal of 6 bases from V and 6 bases from J, the junction contained 1 base not matched to a gene. This CDR3 has 12 amino acids. Germline CDR1 and CDR2: SNHLY and FYNNEI. CDR3 nucleotide sequence: TGTGCCAGCAGAGACAGGGGCAATGAGCAGTTCTTC. Its protein product is CASRDRGNEQFF.

The chain is built from TRBV7-9 and TRBJ1-5, with D tentatively TRBD1 (6 bases). Trimming stripped 2 bases from V and 2 bases from J, with 19 bases between. The V gene's germline CDR1 is SEHNR and CDR2 FQNEAQ (reference sequence). The CDR3 consists of 18 residues. The CDR3 region has the DNA TGTGCCAGCAGCTTATATCAGGGCCTACAGGGCGGCAATCAGCCCCAGCATTTT. It translates to CASSLYQGLQGGNQPQHF.

This clone turned up a few times. The chain couples TRBV19 to TRBJ2-2; D gene ambiguous. In germline, CDR1 is LNHDA, CDR2 SQIVND (reference sequence). Trimming left V 5 bases short and J 0 bases short, with 16 bases between. The CDR3 is 17 residues long. The CDR3 protein is CASSPRGEPANTGELFF. DNA of the CDR3: TGTGCCAGTAGTCCCCGCGGCGAGCCCGCGAACACCGGGGAGCTGTTTTTT.

The chain recombines TRBV7-8 with TRBJ2-1; TRBD2 matches at 10 bases. Trimming removed 4 bases from V and 6 bases from J; junction bases left unmatched: 6. In germline, CDR1 is SGHVS, CDR2 FQNEAQ. The length of the CDR3 is 15 residues. CDR3 protein: CASSSGLAASNEQFF. CDR3 DNA sequence: TGTGCCAGCAGCTCCGGACTAGCGGCCTCCAATGAGCAGTTCTTC.

This chain joins TRBV4-3 and TRBJ2-1; 11 bases agree with TRBD2. The V gene end was trimmed by 0 bases and the J gene end by 7 bases; junction bases not matched to a gene: 5. CDR1 is LGHNA, CDR2 YSLEER, per germline. This CDR3 region has 16 residues. CDR3 in DNA: TGCGCCAGCAGCCAAGAACTAGCGGGGGTTGGGAATGAGCAGTTCTTC. Translating it yields CASSQELAGVGNEQFF.

The chain uses TRBV29-1 and TRBJ1-1; 9 bases align to TRBD1. This CDR3 contains 12 residues. Germline CDR1 and CDR2: SQVTM and ANQGSEA. Trimming at V came to 7 bases and at J to 4 bases, leaving 4 bases not matched to a gene. CDR3 loop: CSERTGVTEAFF. The CDR3 DNA reads as TGCAGCGAGCGGACAGGGGTCACTGAAGCTTTCTTT.

This clone was found many times. The rearrangement joins TRBV5-6 to TRBJ2-7; 8 nucleotides agree with TRBD2. J lost 0 bases, V lost 2 bases, and 7 bases had no gene match. This CDR3 has 16 residues. Germline-derived CDR1 and CDR2 are SGHDT and YYEEEE. CDR3: CASSFMSGTSSYEQYF. The CDR3 nucleotides are TGTGCCAGCAGCTTTATGAGTGGGACTAGCTCCTACGAGCAGTACTTC. The whole variable domain, remainder taken from reference TRBV5-6 and TRBJ2-7, is DAGVTQSPTHLIKTRGQQVTLRCSPKSGHDTVSWYQQALGQGPQFIFQYYEEEERQRGNFPDRFSGHQFPNYSSELNVNALLLGDSALYLCASSFMSGTSSYEQYFGPGTRLTVT.

The V and J genes are TRBV19 and TRBJ2-7; no clear D. Germline V gene sequence: CDR1 LNHDA, CDR2 SQIVND (reference sequence). The CDR3 is 13 residues long. Trimming removed 3 bases at V and 3 bases at J, with 9 bases between. This CDR3 reads CASSIELSYEQYF. The CDR3 nucleotides read TGTGCCAGTAGTATTGAATTGAGCTACGAGCAGTACTTC.

The chain couples TRBV20-1 to TRBJ1-1; 10 bases agree with TRBD1. Germline loops: CDR1 DFQATT, CDR2 SNEGSKA (reference sequence). This CDR3 region has 17 residues. J gave up 4 bases and V 3 bases, and 14 bases lay outside the gene matches. This CDR3 is CSASAGQGDVLGTEAFF. DNA of the CDR3: TGCAGTGCTAGTGCCGGACAGGGGGACGTCCTCGGCACTGAAGCTTTCTTT.

The genes are TRBV24-1 and TRBJ2-5, with TRBD1 matching 7 bases. Losses at the gene ends were 4 bases for V and 4 bases for J; bases not matched to a gene: 5. CDR3 length: 14 residues. Germline CDR1 is KGHDR and CDR2 is SFDVKD. The CDR3 protein is CATSDSDRLETQYF. The CDR3 nucleotides are TGTGCCACCAGTGACTCGGACAGGCTAGAGACCCAGTACTTC.

On this clone: Other DNA sequences in this sample translate to the same CDR3. The chain carries TRBV24-1 and TRBJ2-6; D is possibly TRBD2 (7 bases). Germline values: CDR1 KGHDR, CDR2 SFDVKD. The CDR3 runs 16 residues. The V end was cut by 3 bases, the J end by 2 bases, with 10 bases between. CDR3 in DNA: TGTGCCACCAGTGATCGCGGGGGCGCTGGGGCCAACGTCCTGACTTTC. It is translated as CATSDRGGAGANVLTF.

The gene calls are TRBV18 and TRBJ1-2; 9 bases match TRBD1. Trimming cost V 3 bases and J 6 bases; bases outside gene matches: 5. Per germline, CDR1 KGHSH and CDR2 LQKENI. The CDR3 length is 14 residues. The DNA of the CDR3 is TGTGCCAGCTCACCGGGACAGGGTACGGATGGCTACACCTTC. This codes for CASSPGQGTDGYTF.

The V gene is TRBV6-4, the J gene TRBJ2-2; 7 bases match TRBD1. This CDR3 comprises 14 residues. Germline V gene lookup returns CDR1 MRHNA and CDR2 SNTAGT. V shed 5 bases and J 4 bases; nucleotides not matched to a gene: 4. The CDR3 loop is CASSQQGTTGELFF. The CDR3 DNA reads TGTGCCAGCAGTCAACAGGGGACCACCGGGGAGCTGTTTTTT.

The CDR3 region is CASSGGRAIEAFF. Here the CDR3 DNA reads TGTGCCAGCAGTGGGGGCAGGGCTATTGAAGCTTTCTTT. The V gene is TRBV2, the J gene TRBJ1-1; D might be TRBD1 (5 bases). Germline CDR1 and CDR2: SNHLY and FYNNEI. The V gene lost 4 bases and the J gene lost 7 bases, with 13 bases spanning the gap. The CDR3 is 13 residues long.

This chain connects TRBV30 to TRBJ1-1, with D possibly being TRBD1 (5 bases). V lost 5 bases and J 5 bases, leaving 12 bases between the germline ends. The CDR3 runs to 12 residues. Germline V gene data show CDR1 as GTSNPN and CDR2 as SVGIG (reference sequence). CDR3 DNA sequence: TGTGCCTGGGTCGACAGTCGGACTGAAGCTTTCTTT. Encoded protein: CAWVDSRTEAFF. Supplemented by reference TRBV30 and TRBJ1-1, the full variable domain reads SQTIHQWPATLVQPVGSPLSLECTVEGTSNPNLYWYRQAAGRGLQLLFYSVGIGQISSEVPQNLSASRPQDRQFILSSKKLLLSDSGFYLCAWVDSRTEAFFGQGTRLTVV.

The CDR3 sequence is CASSQEITSGSGNTIYF. Written as DNA, the CDR3 is TGTGCCAGCAGCCAAGAAATCACGTCAGGTTCTGGAAACACCATATATTTT. V gene TRBV4-2 combines with J gene TRBJ1-3; no clear D. Germline V CDR1 and CDR2: LGHNA, YNFKEQ. V lost 0 bases to trimming and J lost 1 base, with 13 bases between them. CDR3 size: 17 residues.

This clone showed up just a few times. The gene calls are TRBV3-1 (or the pseudogene TRBV3-2) and TRBJ1-2; TRBD1 is a possible D gene (6 bases). Germline values: CDR1 LGHDT, CDR2 YNNKEL (reference sequence). V was trimmed by 4 bases and J by 4 bases, leaving 7 bases between them. The CDR3 totals 12 residues. The CDR3 region has the DNA TGTGCCAGCAGCCGGGACACCTATGGCTACACCTTC. Amino acids: CASSRDTYGYTF.

The chain joins TRBV3-1 (or the pseudogene TRBV3-2) to TRBJ1-4; possibly TRBD1 for D (5 bases). The germline V gene encodes CDR1 LGHDT and CDR2 YNNKEL (reference sequence). V was pared by 2 bases and J by 3 bases, with 7 bases between. The CDR3 consists of 14 residues. The CDR3 coding sequence is TGTGCCAGCAGCCAACTGACAGCTAATGAAAAACTGTTTTTT. Translated, it gives CASSQLTANEKLFF.

The gene calls are TRBV4-1 and TRBJ1-4, with D uncertain. The CDR3 extends over 15 amino acids. Germline-derived CDR1 and CDR2 are MGHRA and YSYEKL. Deletions cut 0 bases from V and 8 bases from J, with 13 bases between. The CDR3 nucleotides read TGCGCCAGCAGCCAAGATGAGGCCTTGAGGGAAAAACTGTTTTTT. Amino acid sequence: CASSQDEALREKLFF.

The chain employs TRBV6-5 and TRBJ1-2; weak D call: TRBD1 (5 bases). V lost 3 bases to trimming and J lost 3 bases, with 11 bases between them. Germline assignment: CDR1 MNHEY and CDR2 SVGAGI. The CDR3 is 14 residues long. The CDR3 DNA reads as TGTGCCAGCAGTTATTCCGGGGGAGACTATGGCTACACCTTC. Its protein is CASSYSGGDYGYTF.

The V and J genes are TRBV12-3 or TRBV12-4 and TRBJ1-2; TRBD1 is a possible D gene (5 bases). V shed 7 bases and J shed 3 bases, with 12 bases lying between them. The CDR3 runs 13 residues. The CDR3 spells CASTETDYYGYTF. The CDR3 DNA reads TGTGCCAGCACCGAGACAGACTACTATGGCTACACCTTC.

V and J are TRBV6-5 and TRBJ1-1; 10 bases line up with TRBD1. This CDR3 has 16 amino acids. V shed 2 bases and J 1 base; nucleotides not matched to a gene: 4. Germline-derived CDR1 and CDR2 are MNHEY and SVGAGI. In nucleotides, the CDR3 is TGTGCCAGCAGTTACAGACAGGGGGCTGCGAACACTGAAGCTTTCTTT. Translating gives CASSYRQGAANTEAFF.

The rearrangement uses TRBV6-5 and TRBJ2-7; weak D call: TRBD1 (6 bases). Deletions cut 4 bases from V and 7 bases from J, with 17 bases between. This CDR3 contains 14 residues. Germline V lookup: CDR1 MNHEY, CDR2 SVGAGI. The DNA for the CDR3 is TGTGCCAGCAGTTCAGACAGGCCCCGATGGGAGCAGTACTTC. As protein: CASSSDRPRWEQYF.

The chain has TRBV12-5 and TRBJ1-6, with 8 bases lining up with TRBD1. The germline V gene encodes CDR1 LGHNT and CDR2 FRNRAP. The CDR3 totals 13 residues. Trimming took 8 bases from V and 8 from J; bases not matched to a gene: 5. CDR3 residues: CASKGQVHSPLHF. Here the CDR3 DNA reads TGTGCTAGTAAGGGACAGGTCCATTCACCCCTCCACTTT.